Sequencing of this TCR beta chain was carried out in a study of graft-versus-host responses after intestinal transplantation. General study findings and limits: The marrow of recipients harbored GvH clones, and ileum or blood showed some of them first.

This table comes from immunoSEQ multiplex PCR, and its TCRdb copy is limited to in-frame clones, with some not included. Of roughly 100,000 clones listed, 91% are singletons. On this clone itself: Its target is unknown.

CDR3 length equals 11 residues. Germline loops: CDR1 SNHLY, CDR2 FYNNEI. V lost 11 bases and J lost 11, with 18 bases in between. The clonotype was recovered from a human donor who was the organ donor for an intestinal transplant. The V call is TRBV2, the J call TRBJ1-1; D gene ambiguous. Sample: unstimulated CD4+ T cells sorted from spleen or lymph node cells, taken before transplant. The CDR3 loop reads CASAVVFEAFF. CDR3 coding DNA: TGTGCCTCCGCCGTTGTGTTCGAGGCTTTCTTT.